The sequence of this T cell receptor (beta chain) was determined in a study of shared clonotypes between healthy human individuals. Study-level findings and limits: When naive CD4 clonotypes were compared across several donors, around 5% were shared.

Per sorted-subset replicate PCR, input was approximately 200 ng DNA, representing about 30,000 T cell genomes. TCRdb's table, derived via immunoSEQ multiplex PCR, lists solely in-frame clones and lacks some. This sample has 1,100,000 or so clones, with 78% found just once. From germline, CDR1 is SEHNR and CDR2 FQNEAQ (reference sequence). The CDR3 extends over 13 amino acids. V gave up 2 bases and J gave up 1 base, with 5 bases separating them. Every one of the donors was a Caucasian adult that lived in Nashville, Tennessee. Comments on this clone: The antigen remains undetermined. This CDR3 is also generated by other DNA sequences in the sample.

The receptor's source is a man aged 18 to 35 in good health. Some clones in this sample may be carry-over from other donors' samples. Sequencing was carried out using memory CD4+ T cells from PBMCs. Described subset: CD45RA-negative fraction. The rearrangement uses TRBV7-9 and TRBJ1-1; no definite D call. DNA of the CDR3: TGTGCCAGCAGCTTATCCGGGAACACTGAAGCTTTCTTT. Encoded protein: CASSLSGNTEAFF.